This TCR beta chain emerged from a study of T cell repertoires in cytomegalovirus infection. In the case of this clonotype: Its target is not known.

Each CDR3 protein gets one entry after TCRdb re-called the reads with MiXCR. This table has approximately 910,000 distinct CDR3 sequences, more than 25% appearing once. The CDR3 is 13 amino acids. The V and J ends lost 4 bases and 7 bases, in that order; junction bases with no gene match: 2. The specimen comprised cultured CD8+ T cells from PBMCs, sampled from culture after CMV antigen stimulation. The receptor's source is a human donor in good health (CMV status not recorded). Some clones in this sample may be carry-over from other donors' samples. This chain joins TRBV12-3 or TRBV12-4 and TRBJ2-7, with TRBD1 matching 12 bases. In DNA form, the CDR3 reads TGTGCCAGCAGTTGGGACAGGGGGCAGGAGCAGTACGTC. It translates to CASSWDRGQEQYV.